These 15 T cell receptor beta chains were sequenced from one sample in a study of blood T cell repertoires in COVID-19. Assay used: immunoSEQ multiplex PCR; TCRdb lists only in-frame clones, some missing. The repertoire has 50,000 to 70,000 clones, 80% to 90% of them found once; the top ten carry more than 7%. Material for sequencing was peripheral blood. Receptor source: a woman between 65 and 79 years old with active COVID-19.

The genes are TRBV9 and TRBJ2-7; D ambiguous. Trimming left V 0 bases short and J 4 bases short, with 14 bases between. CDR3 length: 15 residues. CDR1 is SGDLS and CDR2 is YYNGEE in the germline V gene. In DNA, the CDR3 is TGTGCCAGCAGCGTAGACTGGCTGGAGATTTACGAGCAGTACTTC. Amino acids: CASSVDWLEIYEQYF.

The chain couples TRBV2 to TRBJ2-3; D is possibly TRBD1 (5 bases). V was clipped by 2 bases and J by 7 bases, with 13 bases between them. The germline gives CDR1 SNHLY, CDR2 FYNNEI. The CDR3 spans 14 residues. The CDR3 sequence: CASSEWAGSNTQYF. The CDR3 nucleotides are TGTGCCAGCAGTGAATGGGCAGGGTCAAATACGCAGTATTTT.

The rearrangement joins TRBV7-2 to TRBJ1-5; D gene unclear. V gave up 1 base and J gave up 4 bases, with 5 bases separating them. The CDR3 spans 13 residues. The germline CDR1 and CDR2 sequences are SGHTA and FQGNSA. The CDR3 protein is CASSLEQNQPQHF. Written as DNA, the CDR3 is TGTGCCAGCAGCTTAGAACAGAATCAGCCCCAGCATTTT.

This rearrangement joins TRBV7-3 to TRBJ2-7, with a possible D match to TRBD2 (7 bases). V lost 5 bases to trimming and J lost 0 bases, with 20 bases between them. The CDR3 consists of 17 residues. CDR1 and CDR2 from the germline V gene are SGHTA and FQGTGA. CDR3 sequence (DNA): TGTGCCAGCAGCCTAAATGGGGGGGCCGAGAGCTCCTACGAGCAGTACTTC. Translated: CASSLNGGAESSYEQYF.

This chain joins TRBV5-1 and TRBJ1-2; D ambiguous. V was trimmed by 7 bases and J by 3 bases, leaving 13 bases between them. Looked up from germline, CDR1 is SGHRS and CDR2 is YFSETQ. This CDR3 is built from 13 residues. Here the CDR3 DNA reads TGCGCCAGCTATGCGGAAATGGACTATGGCTACACCTTC. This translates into CASYAEMDYGYTF. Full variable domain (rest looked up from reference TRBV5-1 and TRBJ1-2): KAGVTQTPRYLIKTRGQQVTLSCSPISGHRSVSWYQQTPGQGLQFLFEYFSETQRNKGNFPGRFSGRQFSNSRSEMNVSTLELGDSALYLCASYAEMDYGYTFGSGTRLTVV.

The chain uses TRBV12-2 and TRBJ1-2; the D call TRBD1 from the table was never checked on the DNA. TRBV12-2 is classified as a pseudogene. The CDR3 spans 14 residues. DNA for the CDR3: TGTGCAAGTCGCTTACCAAGGACAGGGGAAGGCTACACCTTC. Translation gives CASRLPRTGEGYTF.

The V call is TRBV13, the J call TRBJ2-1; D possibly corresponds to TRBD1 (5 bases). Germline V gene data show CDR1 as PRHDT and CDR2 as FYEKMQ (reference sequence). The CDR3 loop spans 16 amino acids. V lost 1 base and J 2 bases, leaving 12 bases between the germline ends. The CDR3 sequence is CASSLELGRAYNEQFF. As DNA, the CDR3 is TGTGCCAGCAGCTTAGAGTTGGGCAGGGCCTACAATGAGCAGTTCTTC.

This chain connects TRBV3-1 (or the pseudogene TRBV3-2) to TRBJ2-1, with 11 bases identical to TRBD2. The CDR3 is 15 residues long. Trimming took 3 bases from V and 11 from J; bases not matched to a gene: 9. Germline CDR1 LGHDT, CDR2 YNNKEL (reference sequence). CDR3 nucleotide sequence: TGTGCCAGCAGCCAGCGCCTAGCGGGGGGTCGTCAGCAGTTCTTC. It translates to CASSQRLAGGRQQFF.

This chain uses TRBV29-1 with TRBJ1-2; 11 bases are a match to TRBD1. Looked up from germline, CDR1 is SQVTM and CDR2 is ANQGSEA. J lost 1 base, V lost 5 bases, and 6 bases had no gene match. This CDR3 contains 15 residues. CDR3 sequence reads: CSVWGGQGDNYGYTF. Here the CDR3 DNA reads TGCAGCGTTTGGGGGGGACAGGGGGATAACTATGGCTACACCTTC.

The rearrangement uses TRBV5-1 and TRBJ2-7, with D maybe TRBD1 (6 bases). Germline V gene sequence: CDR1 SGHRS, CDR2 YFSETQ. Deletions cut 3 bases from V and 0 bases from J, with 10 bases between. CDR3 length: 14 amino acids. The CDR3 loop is CASSSGQSSYEQYF. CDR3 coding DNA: TGCGCCAGCAGCTCCGGACAGAGCTCCTACGAGCAGTACTTC.

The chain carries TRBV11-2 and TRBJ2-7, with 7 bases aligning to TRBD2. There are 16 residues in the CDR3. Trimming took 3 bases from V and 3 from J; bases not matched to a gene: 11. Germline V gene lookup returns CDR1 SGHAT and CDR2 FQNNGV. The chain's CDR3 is CASSLGLTPPNYEQYF. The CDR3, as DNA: TGTGCCAGCAGCTTGGGACTAACTCCCCCAAACTACGAGCAGTACTTC.

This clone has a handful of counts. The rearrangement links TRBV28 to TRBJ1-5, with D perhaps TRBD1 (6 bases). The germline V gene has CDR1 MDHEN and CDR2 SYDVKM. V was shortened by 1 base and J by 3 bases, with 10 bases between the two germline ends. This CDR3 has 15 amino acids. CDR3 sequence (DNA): TGTGCCAGCAGTTTATTTGGGACACACAATCAGCCCCAGCATTTT. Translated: CASSLFGTHNQPQHF.

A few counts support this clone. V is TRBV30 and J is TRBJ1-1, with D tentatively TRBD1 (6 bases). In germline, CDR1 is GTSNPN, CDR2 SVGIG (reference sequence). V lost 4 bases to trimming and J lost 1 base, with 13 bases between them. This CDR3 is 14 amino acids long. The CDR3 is CAWNRQASNTEAFF. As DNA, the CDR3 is TGTGCCTGGAACAGACAGGCATCGAACACTGAAGCTTTCTTT.

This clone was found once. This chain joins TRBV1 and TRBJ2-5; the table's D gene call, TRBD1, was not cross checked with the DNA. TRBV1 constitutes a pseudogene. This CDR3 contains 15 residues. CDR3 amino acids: CTSKKDSPYQETQYF. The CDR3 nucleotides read TGCACCAGCAAAAAGGACAGTCCTTACCAAGAGACCCAGTACTTC.

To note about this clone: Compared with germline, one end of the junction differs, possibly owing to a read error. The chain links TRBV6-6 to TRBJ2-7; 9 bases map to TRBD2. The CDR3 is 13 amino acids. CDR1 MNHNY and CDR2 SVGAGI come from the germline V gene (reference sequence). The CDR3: CAVGLANSYEQYF. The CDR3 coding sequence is TGCGCCGTAGGACTAGCGAACTCCTACGAGCAGTACTTC.